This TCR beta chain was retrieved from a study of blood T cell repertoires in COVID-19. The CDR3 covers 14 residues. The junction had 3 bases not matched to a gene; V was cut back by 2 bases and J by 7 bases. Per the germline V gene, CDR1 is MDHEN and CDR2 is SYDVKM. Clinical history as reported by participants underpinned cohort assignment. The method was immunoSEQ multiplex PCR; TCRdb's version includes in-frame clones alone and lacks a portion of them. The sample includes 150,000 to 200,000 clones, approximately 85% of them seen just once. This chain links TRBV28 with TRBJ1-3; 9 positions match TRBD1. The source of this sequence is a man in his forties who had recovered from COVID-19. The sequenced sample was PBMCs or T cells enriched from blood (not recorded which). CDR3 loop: CASSLIDRGNTIYF. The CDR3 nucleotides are TGTGCCAGCAGTTTAATCGACAGGGGGAACACCATATATTTT.